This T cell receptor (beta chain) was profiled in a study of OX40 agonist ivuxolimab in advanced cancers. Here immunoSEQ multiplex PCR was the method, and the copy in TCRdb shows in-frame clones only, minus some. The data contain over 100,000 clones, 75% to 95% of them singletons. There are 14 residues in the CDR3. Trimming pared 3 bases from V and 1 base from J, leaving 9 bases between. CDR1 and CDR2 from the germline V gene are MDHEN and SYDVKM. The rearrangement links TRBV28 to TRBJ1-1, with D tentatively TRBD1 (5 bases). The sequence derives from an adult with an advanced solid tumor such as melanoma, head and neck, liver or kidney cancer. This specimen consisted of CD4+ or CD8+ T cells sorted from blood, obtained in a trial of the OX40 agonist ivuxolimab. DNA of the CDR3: TGTGCCAGCAGTTTCCCAGGGCCGAACACTGAAGCTTTCTTT. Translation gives CASSFPGPNTEAFF.